These 6 T cell receptor beta chains originate from one sample sequenced in a study of post-analysis software for immune sequencing data. cDNA libraries for TCR beta contained unique molecular identifiers. TCRdb passed the PCR reads through MiXCR, listing each CDR3 protein once. The sample carries about 430,000 distinct CDR3 sequences, approximately 37% recorded once. These TCRs' antigens remain unknown. Study outcomes and limitations: Several TRBV segments occurring more often in patients than controls included TRBV5-6, TRBV5-1 and TRBV20-1.

Sequencing was carried out using blood. The receptor set was obtained from a girl aged 2 to 10 with multiple sclerosis.

This rearrangement joins TRBV23-1 to TRBJ2-5; no clear D gene. TRBV23-1 is an ORF, and what it does is uncertain. The V end lost 3 bases, the J end lost 0 bases, and 14 bases lay between the germline ends. The CDR3 is 16 residues long. CDR3 residues: CASSQSSRLNQETQYF. CDR3 coding DNA: TGCGCCAGCAGTCAGTCAAGCAGGCTGAACCAAGAGACCCAGTACTTC.

The chain is built from TRBV20-1 and TRBJ2-1, with 10 positions matching TRBD2. Germline lookup yields CDR1 DFQATT and CDR2 SNEGSKA (reference sequence). Losses at the gene ends were 0 bases for V and 9 bases for J; bases not matched to a gene: 17. There are 18 residues in the CDR3. CDR3 bases: TGCAGTGCTAGAGATCCCCGTCGGTCAGCGGGAGGGCCTATTGAGCAGTTCTTC. Translation gives CSARDPRRSAGGPIEQFF.

Comments on this clonotype: One end of the junction varies from germline; a read error may be responsible. The chain recombines TRBV5-1 with TRBJ2-3; TRBD1 might be the D (6 bases). The CDR3 is 16 residues long. Looked up from germline, CDR1 is SGHRS and CDR2 is YFSETQ. This CDR3 reads CAGSLARGGSTDTQYF. The CDR3 DNA sequence: TGCGCCGGCAGCTTGGCCCGAGGGGGAAGCACAGATACGCAGTATTTT.

This chain connects TRBV9 to TRBJ2-3; 11 positions match TRBD1. With 4 bases clipped from V and 6 bases from J, the junction kept 7 bases outside the gene matches. Germline assignment: CDR1 SGDLS and CDR2 YYNGEE. The CDR3 totals 15 residues. The CDR3 is CASSLPGQGVDTQYF. The CDR3 coding sequence is TGTGCCAGCAGCCTGCCGGGACAGGGGGTGGATACGCAGTATTTT.

Many counts were recorded for this clonotype. The chain has TRBV7-2 and TRBJ2-7; D may be TRBD2 (5 bases). The CDR3 sequence is 14 residues long. Germline assignment: CDR1 SGHTA and CDR2 FQGNSA. V shed 2 bases and J shed 4 bases, with 12 bases lying between them. The CDR3 spells CASSLNGGPYEQYF. The DNA for the CDR3 is TGTGCCAGCAGCTTAAATGGCGGGCCATACGAGCAGTACTTC.

Only a few counts were recorded for this clonotype. V usage is TRBV29-1 and J usage is TRBJ1-2; 9 nucleotides match TRBD1. The germline gives CDR1 SQVTM, CDR2 ANQGSEA. With V trimmed by 2 bases and J by 0 bases, 1 base remained unmatched. The CDR3 sequence is 14 residues long. The CDR3 coding sequence is TGCAGCGTTGAACGGACAGGGGCTAACTATGGCTACACCTTC. Translating gives CSVERTGANYGYTF.